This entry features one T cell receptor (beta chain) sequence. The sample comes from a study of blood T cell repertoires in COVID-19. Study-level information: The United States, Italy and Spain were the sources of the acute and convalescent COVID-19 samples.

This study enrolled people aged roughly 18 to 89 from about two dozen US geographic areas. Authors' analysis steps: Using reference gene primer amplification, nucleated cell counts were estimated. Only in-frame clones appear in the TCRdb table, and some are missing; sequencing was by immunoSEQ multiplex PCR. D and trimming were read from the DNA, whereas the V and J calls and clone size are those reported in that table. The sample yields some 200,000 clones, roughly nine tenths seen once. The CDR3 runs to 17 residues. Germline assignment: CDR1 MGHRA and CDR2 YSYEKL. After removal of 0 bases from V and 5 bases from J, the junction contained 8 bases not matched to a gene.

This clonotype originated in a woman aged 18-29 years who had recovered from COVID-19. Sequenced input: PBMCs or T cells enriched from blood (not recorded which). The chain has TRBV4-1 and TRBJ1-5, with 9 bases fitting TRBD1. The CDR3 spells CASSQEPQDRGDQPQHF. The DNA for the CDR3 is TGCGCCAGCAGCCAAGAACCCCAGGACAGGGGAGATCAGCCCCAGCATTTT.